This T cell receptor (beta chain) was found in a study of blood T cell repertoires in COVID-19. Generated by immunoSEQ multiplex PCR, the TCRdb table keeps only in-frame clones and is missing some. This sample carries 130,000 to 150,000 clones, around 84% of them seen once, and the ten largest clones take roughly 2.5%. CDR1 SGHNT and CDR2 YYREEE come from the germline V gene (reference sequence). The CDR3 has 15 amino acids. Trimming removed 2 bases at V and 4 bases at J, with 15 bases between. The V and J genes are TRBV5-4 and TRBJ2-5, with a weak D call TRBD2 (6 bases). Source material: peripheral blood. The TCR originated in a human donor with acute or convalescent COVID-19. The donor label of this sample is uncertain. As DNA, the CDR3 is TGTGCCAGCAGCTTTTACAGGAGGGACGGAGAGACCCAGTACTTC. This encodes CASSFYRRDGETQYF. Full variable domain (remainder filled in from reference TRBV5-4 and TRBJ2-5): ETGVTQSPTHLIKTRGQQVTLRCSSQSGHNTVSWYQQALGQGPQFIFQYYREEENGRGNFPPRFSGLQFPNYSSELNVNALELDDSALYLCASSFYRRDGETQYFGPGTRLLVL.